Detailed here is one TCR beta chain. Its antigen remains unknown. Only in-frame clones appear in the TCRdb table, and some are missing; sequencing was by immunoSEQ multiplex PCR. The table lists under 200,000 clones, under 85% of them singletons. The data stem from a study of cytotoxic CD8 clonotypes in ibrutinib-treated CLL. At the level of the study: The patients comprised more than ten relapsed/refractory and about 15 treatment-naive cases, 17 to 18 IGHV unmutated. Regarding the study as a whole: Having risen at ibrutinib response, clonality had fallen back toward baseline by progression. Private clonotypes, not public ones, expanded at ibrutinib response.

Sample: PBMCs, taken after 24 months of ibrutinib treatment. This TCR came from a human donor with chronic lymphocytic leukemia.

The chain's CDR3 is CASTQGRYSYNEQFF. The CDR3 DNA is TGTGCCAGCACTCAGGGACGGTACTCCTACAATGAGCAGTTCTTC. The chain couples TRBV2 to TRBJ2-1; TRBD1 or TRBD2 may be the D gene (5 bases each). CDR3 size: 15 residues. Germline V gene lookup returns CDR1 SNHLY and CDR2 FYNNEI. The V gene lost 7 bases and the J gene lost 0 bases, with 13 bases spanning the gap.